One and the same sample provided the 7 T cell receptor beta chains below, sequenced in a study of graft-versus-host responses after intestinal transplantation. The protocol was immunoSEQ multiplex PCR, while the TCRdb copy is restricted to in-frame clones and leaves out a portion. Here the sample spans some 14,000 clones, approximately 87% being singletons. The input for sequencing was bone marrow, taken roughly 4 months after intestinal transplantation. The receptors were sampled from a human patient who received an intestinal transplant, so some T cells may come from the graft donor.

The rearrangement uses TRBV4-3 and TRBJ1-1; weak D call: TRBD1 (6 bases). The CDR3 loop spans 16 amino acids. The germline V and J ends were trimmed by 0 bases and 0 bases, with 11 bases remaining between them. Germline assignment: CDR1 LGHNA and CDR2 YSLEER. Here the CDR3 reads CASSQDGGGMNTEAFF. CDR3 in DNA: TGCGCCAGCAGCCAAGATGGGGGGGGCATGAACACTGAAGCTTTCTTT.

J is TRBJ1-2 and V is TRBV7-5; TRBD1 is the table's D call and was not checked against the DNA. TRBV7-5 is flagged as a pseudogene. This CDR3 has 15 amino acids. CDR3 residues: CVRSLPGSTAGGYTF. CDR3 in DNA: TGTGTCAGAAGCCTACCCGGATCCACGGCAGGTGGCTACACCTTC.

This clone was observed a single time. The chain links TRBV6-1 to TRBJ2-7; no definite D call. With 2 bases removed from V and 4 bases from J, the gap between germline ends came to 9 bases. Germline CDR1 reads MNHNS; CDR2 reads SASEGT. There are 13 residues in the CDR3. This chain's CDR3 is CASSETTNYEQYF. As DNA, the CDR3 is TGTGCCAGCAGTGAAACAACAAATTACGAGCAGTACTTC.

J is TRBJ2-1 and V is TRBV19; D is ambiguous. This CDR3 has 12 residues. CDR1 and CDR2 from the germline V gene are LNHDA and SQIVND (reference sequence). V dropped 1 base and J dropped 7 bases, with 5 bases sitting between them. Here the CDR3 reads CASSIGSNEQFF. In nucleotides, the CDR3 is TGTGCCAGTAGTATAGGAAGTAATGAGCAGTTCTTC.

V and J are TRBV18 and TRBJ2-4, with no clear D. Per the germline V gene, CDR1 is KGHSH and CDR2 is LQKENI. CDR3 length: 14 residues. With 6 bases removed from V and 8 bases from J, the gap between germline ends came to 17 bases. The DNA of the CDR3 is TGTGCCAGCTCGAGAGAACTCGGAAAGGACATTCAGTACTTC. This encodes CASSRELGKDIQYF. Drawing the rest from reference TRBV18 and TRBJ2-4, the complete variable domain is NAGVMQNPRHLVRRRGQEARLRCSPMKGHSHVYWYRQLPEEGLKFMVYLQKENIIDESGMPKERFSAEFPKEGPSILRIQQVVRGDSAAYFCASSRELGKDIQYFGAGTRLSVL.

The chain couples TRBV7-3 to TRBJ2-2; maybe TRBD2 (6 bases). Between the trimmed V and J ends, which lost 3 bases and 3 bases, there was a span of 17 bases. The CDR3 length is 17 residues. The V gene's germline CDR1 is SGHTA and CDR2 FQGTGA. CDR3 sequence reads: CASSFPLVGGDTGELFF. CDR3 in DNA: TGTGCCAGCAGCTTCCCCCTCGTGGGGGGTGACACCGGGGAGCTGTTTTTT.

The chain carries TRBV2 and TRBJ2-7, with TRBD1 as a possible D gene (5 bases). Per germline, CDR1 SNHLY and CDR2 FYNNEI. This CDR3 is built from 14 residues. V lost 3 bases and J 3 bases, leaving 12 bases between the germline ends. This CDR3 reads CASSEAGRNYEQYF. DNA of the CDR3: TGTGCCAGCAGTGAGGCAGGGCGTAACTACGAGCAGTACTTC.